The 8 T cell receptor beta chains in this list originate from one sample, sequenced in a study of T cell repertoires in cytomegalovirus infection. A single record per CDR3 protein comes from TCRdb applying MiXCR to the reads. The data contain about 130,000 distinct CDR3 sequences, 20% to 30% of them singletons. Antigens of these TCRs are unknown. The sample taken for sequencing was PBMCs, sequenced either directly or after in vitro stimulation (not recorded which). These TCRs come from a human donor in good health (CMV status not recorded). Some clones in this sample may be carry-over from other donors' samples.

The chain links TRBV12-5 to TRBJ2-2; TRBD1 is a possible D gene (6 bases). V was trimmed by 6 bases and J by 5 bases, leaving 10 bases between them. Looked up from germline, CDR1 is LGHNT and CDR2 is FRNRAP. The length of the CDR3 is 13 residues. The CDR3 is CASGNQGTGELFF. DNA of the CDR3: TGTGCTAGTGGAAATCAGGGGACCGGGGAGCTGTTTTTT.

The rearrangement links TRBV14 to TRBJ2-1; D not certain. Germline V CDR1 and CDR2: SGHDN, FVKESK. The CDR3 runs 13 residues. The V and J ends lost 3 bases and 8 bases respectively, with 11 bases between them. As DNA, the CDR3 is TGTGCCAGCAGCCAGCAGCAGCATGATGAGCAGTTCTTC. Encoded protein: CASSQQQHDEQFF.

This clonotype was recorded at least ten times. The J gene is TRBJ2-5, the V gene TRBV7-2; unclear D gene. CDR1 SGHTA and CDR2 FQGNSA come from the germline V gene. Trimming removed 2 bases at V and 4 bases at J, with 2 bases between. The CDR3 sequence is 11 residues long. The CDR3 DNA reads TGTGCCAGCAGCTTAACAGAGACCCAGTACTTC. This codes for CASSLTETQYF. Based on the CDR3 plus reference TRBV7-2 and TRBJ2-5, the full variable domain is GAGVSQSPSNKVTEKGKDVELRCDPISGHTALYWYRQSLGQGLEFLIYFQGNSAPDKSGLPSDRFSAERTGGSVSTLTIQRTQQEDSAVYLCASSLTETQYFGPGTRLLVL.

This clonotype was seen ten or more times. This chain connects TRBV24-1 to TRBJ1-1; TRBD1 might be the D (5 bases). The ends were cut back, 4 bases at V and 0 bases at J, with 11 bases in the middle. Germline values: CDR1 KGHDR, CDR2 SFDVKD. The CDR3 runs to 15 residues. CDR3 sequence: CATSEGGTVNTEAFF. CDR3 coding DNA: TGTGCCACCAGTGAGGGGGGGACGGTGAACACTGAAGCTTTCTTT.

This clonotype appeared a few times. The CDR3 sequence: CASRDGVADTQYF. For the CDR3, the DNA is TGTGCCAGCAGGGACGGGGTCGCAGATACGCAGTATTTT. This chain links TRBV6-2 or TRBV6-3 with TRBJ2-3; a weak D match, TRBD2 (5 bases). The germline CDR1 and CDR2 sequences are MNHEY and SVGEGT. Trimming cost V 6 bases and J 4 bases, with 11 bases left between them. CDR3 length equals 13 residues.

In its sample, this clonotype was seen many times. The rearrangement uses TRBV6-1 and TRBJ1-1; unclear D gene. The germline CDR1 and CDR2 sequences are MNHNS and SASEGT. This CDR3 is built from 11 residues. V was shortened by 4 bases and J by 8 bases, with 8 bases between the two germline ends. Here the CDR3 reads CASSAWEEAFF. CDR3 sequence (DNA): TGTGCCAGCAGTGCATGGGAGGAAGCTTTCTTT.

This chain connects TRBV2 to TRBJ2-1; 9 bases align to TRBD2. The CDR3 covers 14 residues. The V gene's germline CDR1 is SNHLY and CDR2 FYNNEI. Germline trimming cut 11 bases from V and 2 bases from J; bases unmatched to any gene: 7. CDR3 DNA: TGTGCCGGGACCCGGACTAGCGCCTACAATGAGCAGTTCTTC. Its protein product is CAGTRTSAYNEQFF.

The chain uses TRBV18 and TRBJ1-4; no clear D. The CDR3 is made up of 15 amino acids. V was shortened by 3 bases and J by 0 bases, with 8 bases between the two germline ends. The germline CDR1 and CDR2 sequences are KGHSH and LQKENI. CDR3 nucleotides: TGTGCCAGCTCACCCAGATTTGCAACTAATGAAAAACTGTTTTTT. It specifies CASSPRFATNEKLFF.